In this sample, the clone carrying this TCR beta chain turned up a few times. MiXCR, applied by TCRdb to the 5' RACE reads, yields one record per CDR3 protein. This table holds approximately 60,000 distinct CDR3 sequences, 7% to 10% found once. This sample was taken from a study of early T cells in non-severe SARS-CoV-2 infection. V lost 2 bases and J lost 0; bases outside the gene matches: 5. The CDR3 contains 16 residues. The germline gives CDR1 MNHEY, CDR2 SVGEGT. The sequencing here drew on whole blood, taken at baseline. The V gene is TRBV6-2 or TRBV6-3, the J gene TRBJ2-7; TRBD2 matches 9 bases. The sequence came from an adult who was a healthcare worker with PCR-confirmed SARS-CoV-2 infection or an uninfected control (not recorded which). The CDR3 DNA is TGTGCCAGCAGTTACAGGCCTAGCGGGAACTCCTACGAGCAGTACTTC. Translated, it gives CASSYRPSGNSYEQYF.